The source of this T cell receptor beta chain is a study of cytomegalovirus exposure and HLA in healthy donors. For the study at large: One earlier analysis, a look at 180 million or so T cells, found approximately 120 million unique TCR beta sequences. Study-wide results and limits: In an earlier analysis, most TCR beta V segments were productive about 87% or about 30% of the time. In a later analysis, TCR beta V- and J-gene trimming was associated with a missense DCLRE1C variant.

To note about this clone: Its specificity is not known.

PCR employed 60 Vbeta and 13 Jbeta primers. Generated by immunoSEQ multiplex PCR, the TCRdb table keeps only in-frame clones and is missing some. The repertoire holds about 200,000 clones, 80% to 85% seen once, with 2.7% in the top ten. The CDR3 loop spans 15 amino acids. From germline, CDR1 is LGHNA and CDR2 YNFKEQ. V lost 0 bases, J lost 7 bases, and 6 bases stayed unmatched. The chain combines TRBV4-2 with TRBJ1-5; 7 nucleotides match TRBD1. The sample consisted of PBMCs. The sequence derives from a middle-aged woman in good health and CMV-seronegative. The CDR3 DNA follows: TGTGCCAGCAGCCAAGATACAGGGGCCTACCAGCCCCAGCATTTT. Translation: CASSQDTGAYQPQHF.